Listed below are T cell receptor beta chains from one sample, sequenced in a study of cytomegalovirus exposure and HLA in healthy donors. Libraries were prepared by immunoSEQ multiplex PCR; TCRdb keeps only in-frame clonotypes and omits some of them. The table lists 250,000 to 300,000 clones, 70% to 90% of them singletons. Sequencing input: PBMCs. The receptors were sampled from a middle-aged woman in good health and CMV-seropositive. Both conserved end residues are part of each CDR3. A D gene is named only where the DNA matches it firmly. Size is omitted from some rows. Given values are once, few, many or a class for expanded clones.

>TRBV25-1|TRBJ1-3|-|-|14
CASSEQGSGNTIYF
TGTGCCAGCAGTGAACAGGGTTCTGGAAACACCATATATTTT
>TRBV4-2|TRBJ2-2|-|-|16
CASSQDLGRDSGELFF
TGTGCCAGCAGCCAAGATCTAGGGCGGGACTCGGGGGAGCTGTTTTTT
>TRBV30|TRBJ2-7|-|-|13
CAWSTAGSTEQYF
TGTGCCTGGAGTACGGCCGGGTCCACCGAGCAGTACTTC
>TRBV5-1|TRBJ1-3|-|-|16
CASSPAAFFAGNTIYF
TGCGCCAGCAGCCCGGCGGCCTTCTTCGCCGGAAACACCATATATTTT
>TRBV28|TRBJ2-7|-|-|13
CASTTGPSYEQYF
TGTGCCAGCACCACAGGGCCCTCTTACGAGCAGTACTTC
>TRBV18|TRBJ1-5|-|-|15
CASSPDQGSNQPQHF
TGTGCCAGCTCACCAGATCAGGGCAGCAATCAGCCCCAGCATTTT
>TRBV29-1|TRBJ2-1|-|TRBD2|16
CSASPVPGRAGFEQFF
TGCAGCGCTAGCCCCGTTCCCGGGAGGGCCGGGTTTGAGCAGTTCTTC
>TRBV2|TRBJ2-7|-|TRBD2|13
CASSGTSNYEQYF
TGTGCCAGTTCCGGGACTAGCAATTACGAGCAGTACTTC
>TRBV19|TRBJ1-2|-|-|13
CASKSQGASGYTF
TGTGCCAGTAAATCACAGGGAGCTTCCGGCTACACCTTC
>TRBV7-9|TRBJ2-5|-|-|16
CASSSPTGMYQETQYF
TGTGCCAGCAGCTCCCCGACAGGAATGTACCAAGAGACCCAGTACTTC
>TRBV4-3|TRBJ2-5|few|-|14
CASSQGEYQETQYF
TGCGCCAGCAGCCAAGGGGAGTACCAAGAGACCCAGTACTTC
>TRBV19|TRBJ2-1|-|TRBD1|15
CASSGGQGLSNEQFF
TGTGCCAGTAGTGGGGGACAGGGGTTAAGTAATGAGCAGTTCTTC
>TRBV9|TRBJ2-1|-|TRBD2|19
CASSASGLAGLNPYNEQFF
TGTGCCAGCAGCGCGTCGGGACTAGCGGGATTAAACCCCTACAATGAGCAGTTCTTC
>TRBV7-3|TRBJ2-3|-|-|15
CASSSAAGRVDTQYF
TGTGCCAGCAGCTCCGCGGCGGGGAGAGTGGATACGCAGTATTTT
>TRBV7-8|TRBJ1-1|-|-|14
CASSQIDRNTEAFF
TGTGCCAGCAGCCAAATAGACAGGAACACTGAAGCTTTCTTT
>TRBV21-1|TRBJ2-3|-|-|14
CASSDSGSTDTQYF
TGTGCCAGCAGCGATAGCGGGAGCACAGATACGCAGTATTTT
>TRBV11-2|TRBJ2-5|once|-|10
CASGGETQYF
TGTGCCAGCGGCGGGGAGACCCAGTACTTC
>TRBV7-9|TRBJ2-1|-|TRBD2|15
CASSFGGGSYNEQFF
TGTGCCAGCAGCTTCGGCGGGGGCTCCTACAATGAGCAGTTCTTC
>TRBV18|TRBJ1-2|-|-|15
CASSPRAGDGYGYTF
TGTGCCAGCTCACCACGAGCCGGGGATGGATATGGCTACACCTTC
>TRBV10-3|TRBJ2-1|few|-|16
CAISESRPGHYNEQFF
TGTGCCATCAGTGAGTCGAGACCGGGACACTACAATGAGCAGTTCTTC
>TRBV27|TRBJ1-2|-|TRBD1|15
CASSLSMTGPYGYTF
TGTGCCAGCAGTTTATCGATGACAGGGCCTTATGGCTACACCTTC
>TRBV5-6|TRBJ1-2|-|TRBD1|16
CASSLVPTGKGYGYTF
TGTGCCAGCAGCTTGGTTCCGACAGGGAAGGGCTATGGCTACACCTTC
>TRBV5-1|TRBJ1-4|once|-|14
CASSLGTLGGKLFF
TGCGCCAGCAGCTTGGGTACTCTGGGGGGAAAACTGTTTTTT
>TRBV27|TRBJ2-3|-|-|18
CASSLSHGSDEGTDTQYF
TGTGCCAGCAGTTTAAGTCACGGGTCCGACGAGGGCACAGATACGCAGTATTTT
>TRBV7-2|TRBJ2-5|-|TRBD2|15
CASSSTGTSSYAQYF
TGTGCCAGCAGCTCGACCGGGACTAGCAGTTATGCCCAGTACTTC
>TRBV9|TRBJ2-3|-|TRBD2|17
CASSVEGQAGSTDTQYF
TGTGCCAGCAGCGTAGAAGGCCAAGCGGGAAGTACAGATACGCAGTATTTT
>TRBV30|TRBJ2-7|-|-|13
CAWSPGRGGEQYF
TGTGCCTGGAGCCCAGGGAGGGGGGGCGAGCAGTACTTC
>TRBV18|TRBJ2-7|-|TRBD1|18
CASSGTGTGGLASYEQYF
TGTGCCAGCTCAGGAACAGGGACAGGGGGCTTAGCGTCTTACGAGCAGTACTTC
>TRBV7-9|TRBJ2-7|-|-|13
CASSFYSSYEQYF
TGTGCCAGCAGCTTCTATTCCTCCTACGAGCAGTACTTC
>TRBV14|TRBJ2-1|-|-|18
CASSQEGIKLASYNEQFF
TGTGCCAGCAGCCAAGAGGGTATTAAGCTAGCCTCCTACAATGAGCAGTTCTTC
>TRBV30|TRBJ2-1|-|TRBD2|16
CAWRQRLAATYNEQFF
TGTGCCTGGAGGCAAAGACTAGCGGCTACTTACAATGAGCAGTTCTTC
>TRBV2|TRBJ2-1|-|-|11
CASSETSSPFF
TGTGCCAGCAGTGAAACTAGTAGTCCGTTCTTC
>TRBV5-1|TRBJ2-1|-|-|15
CASSLDGSGRDEQFF
TGCGCCAGCAGCTTGGACGGGAGCGGAAGGGATGAGCAGTTCTTC
>TRBV27|TRBJ2-1|-|-|14
CASSPTSRGQMEFF
TGTGCCAGCAGTCCGACCTCTCGGGGACAAATGGAGTTCTTC
>TRBV6-6|TRBJ1-1|-|-|13
CASFKTENTEAFF
TGTGCCAGCTTTAAAACAGAGAACACTGAAGCTTTCTTT
>TRBV6-6|TRBJ2-1|few|TRBD2|14
CASSSLSGSYEQFF
TGTGCCAGCAGTTCGCTTAGCGGGAGCTATGAGCAGTTCTTC
>TRBV19|TRBJ2-2|-|TRBD1|15
CASSSGQIVTGELFF
TGTGCCAGTAGTTCGGGACAGATTGTTACCGGGGAGCTGTTTTTT
>TRBV5-6|TRBJ2-5|-|TRBD1|13
CASVFRGRETQYF
TGTGCCAGTGTTTTCAGGGGGCGAGAGACCCAGTACTTC
>TRBV6-5|TRBJ1-2|-|-|13
CASSYGLNYGYTF
TGTGCCAGCAGTTACGGCCTTAACTATGGCTACACCTTC
>TRBV7-9|TRBJ2-2|-|TRBD2|15
CASSFAGVNTGELFF
TGTGCCAGCAGCTTTGCGGGAGTGAACACCGGGGAGCTGTTTTTT
>TRBV18|TRBJ2-2|-|-|15
CASSPNRAGTGELFF
TGTGCCAGCTCACCAAACAGGGCAGGCACCGGGGAGCTGTTTTTT
>TRBV5-1|TRBJ2-3|-|-|13
CASSLDPRDTQYF
TGCGCCAGCAGCTTGGACCCCAGAGATACGCAGTATTTT
>TRBV14|TRBJ1-2|-|-|18
CASSQALPGQGDYYGYTF
TGTGCCAGCAGCCAGGCTTTACCAGGCCAGGGTGACTACTATGGCTACACCTTC
>TRBV15|TRBJ2-5|-|-|14
CATSTEYREETQYF
TGTGCCACCAGCACTGAATACAGGGAAGAGACCCAGTACTTC
>TRBV10-3|TRBJ2-7|-|-|13
CAVGSTSSYEQYF
TGTGCCGTCGGATCGACTAGCTCCTACGAGCAGTACTTC
>TRBV19|TRBJ1-5|-|-|14
CASSIDHQGQPQHF
TGTGCCAGTAGTATAGATCATCAGGGTCAGCCCCAGCATTTT
>TRBV2|TRBJ2-3|-|TRBD2|15
CASSASGMGSDTQYF
TGTGCCAGCAGTGCTAGCGGGATGGGTTCAGATACGCAGTATTTT
>TRBV30|TRBJ2-5|-|TRBD2|15
CAWSPRLAGGETQYF
TGTGCCTGGAGTCCCCGGCTAGCGGGAGGCGAGACCCAGTACTTC
>TRBV19|TRBJ1-1|-|TRBD1|15
CASSSIGTANTEAFF
TGTGCCAGTAGCTCGATCGGGACAGCGAACACTGAAGCTTTCTTT
>TRBV4-3|TRBJ2-2|-|TRBD2|15
CASSQVTSGRGELFF
TGCGCCAGCAGCCAAGTCACTAGCGGGAGAGGGGAGCTGTTTTTT
>TRBV5-5|TRBJ1-2|once|TRBD1|19
CASSATGLGTGDVGYGYTF
TGTGCCAGCAGCGCGACCGGGCTCGGGACAGGGGACGTCGGCTATGGCTACACCTTC
>TRBV30|TRBJ1-2|-|TRBD1|14
CAWSRDRVDYGYTF
TGTGCCTGGAGCAGGGACAGGGTGGACTATGGCTACACCTTC
>TRBV27|TRBJ2-7|-|-|14
CASSSMGGAFEQYF
TGTGCCAGCAGTTCGATGGGTGGGGCGTTCGAGCAGTACTTC